The clone carrying this TCR beta chain was observed at least ten times. The sample comes from a study of blood T cell repertoires in COVID-19. The assay was immunoSEQ multiplex PCR, and TCRdb's table has in-frame clones only and misses some. The sample has under 350,000 clones, 86% seen once. All enrollees were about 18 to 89 years old and from about 24 US areas. Germline V gene data show CDR1 as MNHEY and CDR2 as SVGAGI. The CDR3 has 14 amino acids. The V segment lost 6 bases and the J segment 7 bases; nucleotides outside the gene matches: 4. The rearrangement uses TRBV6-5 and TRBJ2-2, with 11 bases matching TRBD1. The source is a woman aged 18-29 years who had recovered from COVID-19. Sequencing was carried out using PBMCs or T cells enriched from blood (not recorded which). CDR3 coding DNA: TGTGCCAGCAGGCCGGGACAGGGGGACGGGGAGCTGTTTTTT. It encodes CASRPGQGDGELFF.